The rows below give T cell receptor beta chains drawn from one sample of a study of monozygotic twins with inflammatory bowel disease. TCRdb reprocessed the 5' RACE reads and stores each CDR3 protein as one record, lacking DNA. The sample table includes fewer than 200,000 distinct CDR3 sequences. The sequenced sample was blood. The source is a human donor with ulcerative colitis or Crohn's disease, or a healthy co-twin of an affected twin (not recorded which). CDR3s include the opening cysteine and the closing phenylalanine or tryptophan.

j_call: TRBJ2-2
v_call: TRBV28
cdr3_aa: CASSFLTSGRRGGELFF

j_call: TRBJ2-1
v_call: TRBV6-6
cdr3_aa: CAGRLAGANEQFF

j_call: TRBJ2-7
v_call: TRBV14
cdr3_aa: CASSKGGGSYEQYF

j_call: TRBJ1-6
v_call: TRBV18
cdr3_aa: CASSPQRQIYNSPLHF

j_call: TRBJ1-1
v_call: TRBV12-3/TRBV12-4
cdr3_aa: CAGSFFRNTEAFF

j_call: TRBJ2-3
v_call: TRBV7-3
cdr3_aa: CASSLGRNTDTQYF

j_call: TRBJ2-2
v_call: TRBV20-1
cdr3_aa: CSARDQGSGLTGELFF

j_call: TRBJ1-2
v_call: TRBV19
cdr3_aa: CASAGQLARVGYTF

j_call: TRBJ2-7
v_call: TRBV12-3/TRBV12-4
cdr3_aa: CASSFRGLTYEQYF

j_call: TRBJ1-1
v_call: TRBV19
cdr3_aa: CASSTGQGALNTEAFF

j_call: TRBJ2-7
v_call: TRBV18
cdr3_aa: CASSPPNSYEQYF

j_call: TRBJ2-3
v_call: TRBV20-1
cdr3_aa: CSAGGQGMGTQYF

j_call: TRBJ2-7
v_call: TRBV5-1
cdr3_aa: CASSLDRVYEQYF

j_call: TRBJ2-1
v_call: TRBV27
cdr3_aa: CASSLSQYNEQFF

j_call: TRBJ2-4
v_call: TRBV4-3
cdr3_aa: CASSQEGSKNIQYF

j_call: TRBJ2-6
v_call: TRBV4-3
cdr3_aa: CASSRDRGPGGSGANVLTF

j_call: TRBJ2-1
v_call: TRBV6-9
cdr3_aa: CASSHTGTPKTNEQFF

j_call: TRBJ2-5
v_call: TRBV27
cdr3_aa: CASSLGVAGPHGTQYF

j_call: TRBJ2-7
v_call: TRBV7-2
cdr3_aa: CASSFARGEQYF

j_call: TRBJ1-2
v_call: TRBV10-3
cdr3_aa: CAIRIIEGGTYGYTF

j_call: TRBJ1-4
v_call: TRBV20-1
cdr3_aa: CSALGQGAGTNEKLFF

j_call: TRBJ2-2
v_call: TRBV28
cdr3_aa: CASRHHTGELFF

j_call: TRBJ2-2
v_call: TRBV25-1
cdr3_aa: CASQETNTGELFF

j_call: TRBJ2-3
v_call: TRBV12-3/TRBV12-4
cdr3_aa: CASRSPADTQYF

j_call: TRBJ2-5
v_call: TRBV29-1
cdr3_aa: CSVPGRMRETQYF